The sequence of this T cell receptor (beta chain) was determined in a study of CD8 T cells in Susac syndrome. The V end was cut by 4 bases, the J end by 4 bases, with 14 bases between. This CDR3 is built from 14 residues. CDR1 is SEHNR and CDR2 is FQNEAQ in the germline V gene (reference sequence). Findings of the study overall: Clonal expansion of CD8+ cells in Susac peaked in TEMRA cells (and in active patients). As the study acknowledged, the number of individuals in its TCR sequencing and HLA analysis was relatively small.

Turning to this clonotype: No antigen is known for it.

Sequencing of TCR beta drew on CD8+ and CD4+ T cells from blood. When the RNA was reverse transcribed, random hexamers were used with an input of about 0.45 to 1 ug. TCRdb ran MiXCR on the immunoSEQ multiplex PCR reads and lists one entry per CDR3 protein. Among under 85,000 distinct CDR3 sequences, 94% were seen once, and the ten largest hold roughly 0.88%. Sequencing used CD8+ T cells from PBMCs. The clonotype originates from a human donor with Susac syndrome. The chain combines TRBV7-9 with TRBJ2-7; D remains unclear. The CDR3 DNA reads as TGTGCCAGCAGCTCAGAACACCGGTGGTACGAGCAGTACTTC. It yields the protein CASSSEHRWYEQYF.